The 17 T cell receptor beta chains in this list originate from one sample, sequenced in a study of blood T cell repertoires in COVID-19 (dated by TCRdb to about 2020). Preparation of the library involved the immunoSEQ multiplex PCR assay. In its TCRdb copy, this immuneACCESS table keeps in-frame sequences only and misses some clones. Where compared with another copy, unresolved V genes explain less than half of these, and the others have no known cause. This sample holds some 90,000 clones; around 88% were observed only once. The top ten constitute 0.95% to 1.5% of the sample. What was sequenced was peripheral blood. The receptors were gathered from an older man with active or convalescent COVID-19.

The chain employs TRBV5-6 and TRBJ1-1; D is unresolved. Germline V gene data show CDR1 as SGHDT and CDR2 as YYEEEE. V shed 0 bases and J shed 4 bases, with 10 bases lying between them. This CDR3 comprises 14 residues. This CDR3 is CASSLVRGGTEAFF. The CDR3 nucleotides are TGTGCCAGCAGCTTGGTGCGGGGTGGCACTGAAGCTTTCTTT.

The chain combines TRBV19 with TRBJ2-7; TRBD2 aligns across 8 bases. The germline V gene encodes CDR1 LNHDA and CDR2 SQIVND (reference sequence). The CDR3 contains 17 residues. Trimming at V came to 1 base and at J to 0 bases, leaving 8 bases not matched to a gene. CDR3 coding DNA: TGTGCCAGTAGTATAGTAGCCAGCGGGGGAAACTCCTACGAGCAGTACTTC. As protein: CASSIVASGGNSYEQYF.

The rearrangement links TRBV7-9 to TRBJ2-2; D ambiguous. Germline loops: CDR1 SEHNR, CDR2 FQNEAQ (reference sequence). The CDR3 sequence is 12 residues long. Trimming removed 7 bases from V and 2 bases from J, with 5 bases in between. The CDR3 DNA reads TGTGCCAGCACCCCTAACACCGGGGAGCTGTTTTTT. It yields the protein CASTPNTGELFF.

The gene calls are TRBV7-9 and TRBJ2-5, with 9 bases fitting TRBD1. After removal of 2 bases from V and 4 bases from J, the junction contained 8 bases not matched to a gene. Per germline, CDR1 SEHNR and CDR2 FQNEAQ (reference sequence). The CDR3 runs 16 residues. The CDR3 loop is CASSLPRRGQGETQYF. The CDR3 coding sequence is TGTGCCAGCAGCTTACCCCGGAGGGGACAGGGAGAGACCCAGTACTTC.

The V gene is TRBV11-2, the J gene TRBJ2-2; 7 bases agree with TRBD2. V shed 1 base and J 2 bases; nucleotides not matched to a gene: 7. Germline-derived CDR1 and CDR2 are SGHAT and FQNNGV. This CDR3 contains 17 residues. The CDR3 DNA follows: TGTGCCAGCAGCTTAGTTCCCCAGGGACTAAACACCGGGGAGCTGTTTTTT. Translation: CASSLVPQGLNTGELFF. The full variable domain, rest sourced from reference TRBV11-2 and TRBJ2-2, is EAGVAQSPRYKIIEKRQSVAFWCNPISGHATLYWYQQILGQGPKLLIQFQNNGVVDDSQLPKDRFSAERLKGVDSTLKIQPAKLEDSAVYLCASSLVPQGLNTGELFFGEGSRLTVL.

This chain links TRBV7-2 with TRBJ2-3; TRBD2 might be the D (6 bases). The V gene lost 5 bases and the J gene lost 0 bases, with 24 bases spanning the gap. This CDR3 contains 19 residues. Germline CDR1 SGHTA, CDR2 FQGNSA. The DNA for the CDR3 is TGTGCCAGCAGCACTTGGCGGGTCGGCGGGGTTACTAGCACAGATACGCAGTATTTT. Translation: CASSTWRVGGVTSTDTQYF.

The chain carries TRBV18 and TRBJ1-2, with D perhaps matching TRBD1 (5 bases). Trimming removed 1 base from V and 7 bases from J, with 10 bases in between. The V gene's germline CDR1 is KGHSH and CDR2 LQKENI. The CDR3 covers 13 residues. The CDR3 loop reads CASSPLAGSGYTF. The CDR3 DNA is TGTGCCAGCTCACCACTTGCAGGGTCTGGCTACACCTTC.

The chain carries TRBV7-8 and TRBJ2-2, with 7 bases matching TRBD2. V was clipped by 0 bases and J by 6 bases; unmatched bases: 7. The germline CDR1 and CDR2 sequences are SGHVS and FQNEAQ. There are 16 residues in the CDR3. This CDR3 reads CASSLAGGSTAGELFF. CDR3 coding DNA: TGTGCCAGCAGCTTAGCGGGCGGGAGTACCGCCGGGGAGCTGTTTTTT.

The chain combines TRBV7-9 with TRBJ2-7, with D possibly matching TRBD2 (6 bases). V lost 10 bases and J lost 2, with 21 bases in between. This CDR3 spans 15 amino acids. The V gene's germline CDR1 is SEHNR and CDR2 FQNEAQ (reference sequence). The CDR3 here is CATGGLALSPYEQYF. The CDR3 DNA reads TGTGCCACCGGCGGCCTAGCGCTGAGCCCCTACGAGCAGTACTTC.

The J gene is TRBJ2-1, the V gene TRBV2, with TRBD2 matching 7 bases. The ends lost 8 bases at V and 6 bases at J; junction bases unmatched: 1. Germline V gives CDR1 SNHLY, CDR2 FYNNEI. The CDR3 sequence is 11 residues long. The CDR3 loop is CASGTTNEQFF. As DNA, the CDR3 is TGTGCCAGCGGGACTACCAATGAGCAGTTCTTC.

CDR3 nucleotides: TGTGCCAGCAGCCGAACGGGACAGGGGGCAGTCGGCTACACCTTC. This translates into CASSRTGQGAVGYTF. This rearrangement joins TRBV14 to TRBJ1-2, with TRBD1 matching over 12 bases. The CDR3 is made up of 15 amino acids. Germline V gives CDR1 SGHDN, CDR2 FVKESK. Unmatched junction bases numbered 8, after V lost 4 bases and J lost 8 bases. Using reference TRBV14 and TRBJ1-2 for the parts outside the CDR3, the full variable domain is EAGVTQFPSHSVIEKGQTVTLRCDPISGHDNLYWYRRVMGKEIKFLLHFVKESKQDESGMPNNRFLAERTGGTYSTLKVQPAELEDSGVYFCASSRTGQGAVGYTFGSGTRLTVV.

This sequence joins TRBV4-2 and TRBJ2-7, with 11 bases identical to TRBD2. After removal of 3 bases from V and 0 bases from J, the junction contained 1 base not matched to a gene. Germline values: CDR1 LGHNA, CDR2 YNFKEQ. This CDR3 spans 15 amino acids. CDR3 in DNA: TGTGCCAGCAGCCAGGGACTAGCGGTCTCCTACGAGCAGTACTTC. This gives the protein CASSQGLAVSYEQYF.

V and J are TRBV7-3 and TRBJ2-5; 7 nucleotides agree with TRBD1. This CDR3 has 14 residues. The germline V gene has CDR1 SGHTA and CDR2 FQGTGA. V trimming: 5 bases; J trimming: 1 base; junction bases outside the gene matches: 4. The DNA of the CDR3 is TGTGCCAGCAGCCCCGGGACAGCCCAAGAGACCCAGTACTTC. Translation gives CASSPGTAQETQYF.

This sequence joins TRBV5-6 and TRBJ2-5; 7 bases fit TRBD1. CDR1 SGHDT and CDR2 YYEEEE come from the germline V gene. The junction had 2 bases not matched to a gene; V was cut back by 0 bases and J by 3 bases. The CDR3 totals 14 residues. In DNA form, the CDR3 reads TGTGCCAGCAGCTTGGGGGGGACAGAAGAGACCCAGTACTTC. Amino acid sequence: CASSLGGTEETQYF.

This clone was observed a few times. The chain joins TRBV6-4 to TRBJ1-2; D unresolved. Trimming stripped 8 bases from V and 8 bases from J, with 15 bases between. This CDR3 has 12 residues. Germline-derived CDR1 and CDR2 are MRHNA and SNTAGT. CDR3: CASRAGIGGYTF. CDR3 DNA: TGTGCCAGCCGCGCGGGGATAGGGGGCTACACCTTC.

V usage is TRBV5-1 and J usage is TRBJ2-5, with TRBD2 matching 8 bases. Germline V lookup: CDR1 SGHRS, CDR2 YFSETQ. With V trimmed by 6 bases and J by 5 bases, 9 bases remained unmatched. The CDR3 length is 14 residues. The CDR3: CASTLSGSGETQYF. CDR3 nucleotide sequence: TGCGCCAGCACCCTAAGCGGGAGCGGGGAGACCCAGTACTTC. Together with reference TRBV5-1 and TRBJ2-5, the CDR3 gives the full variable domain: KAGVTQTPRYLIKTRGQQVTLSCSPISGHRSVSWYQQTPGQGLQFLFEYFSETQRNKGNFPGRFSGRQFSNSRSEMNVSTLELGDSALYLCASTLSGSGETQYFGPGTRLLVL.

V is TRBV19 and J is TRBJ1-5; no reliable D call. Germline loops: CDR1 LNHDA, CDR2 SQIVND (reference sequence). V was clipped by 8 bases and J by 2 bases, with 16 bases between them. CDR3 size: 15 residues. The CDR3 DNA follows: TGTGCCAGTGTTCAGCATGGGGAGGGCAATCAGCCCCAGCATTTT. Protein sequence: CASVQHGEGNQPQHF. Combining the CDR3 with reference TRBV19 and TRBJ1-5 gives the whole variable domain DGGITQSPKYLFRKEGQNVTLSCEQNLNHDAMYWYRQDPGQGLRLIYYSQIVNDFQKGDIAEGYSVSREKKESFPLTVTSAQKNPTAFYLCASVQHGEGNQPQHFGDGTRLSIL.